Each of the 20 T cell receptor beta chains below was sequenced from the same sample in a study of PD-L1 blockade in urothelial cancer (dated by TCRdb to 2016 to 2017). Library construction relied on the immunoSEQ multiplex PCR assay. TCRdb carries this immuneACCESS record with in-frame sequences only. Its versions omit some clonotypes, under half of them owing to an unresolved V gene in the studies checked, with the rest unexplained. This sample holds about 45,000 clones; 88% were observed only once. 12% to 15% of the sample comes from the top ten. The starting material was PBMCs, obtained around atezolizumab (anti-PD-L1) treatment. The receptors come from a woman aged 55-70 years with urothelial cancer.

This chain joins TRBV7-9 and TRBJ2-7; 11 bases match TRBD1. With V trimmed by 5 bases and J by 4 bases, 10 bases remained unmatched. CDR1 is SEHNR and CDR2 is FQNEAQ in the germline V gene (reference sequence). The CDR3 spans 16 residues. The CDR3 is CASSPPPDRGPYEQYF. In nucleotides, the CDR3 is TGTGCCAGCAGCCCCCCCCCGGACAGGGGGCCATACGAGCAGTACTTC.

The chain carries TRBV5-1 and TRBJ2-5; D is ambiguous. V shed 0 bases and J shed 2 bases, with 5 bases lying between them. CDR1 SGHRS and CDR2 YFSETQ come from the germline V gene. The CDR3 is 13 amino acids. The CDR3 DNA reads TGCGCCAGCAGCTTGGGGCAGCAAGAGACCCAGTACTTC. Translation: CASSLGQQETQYF.

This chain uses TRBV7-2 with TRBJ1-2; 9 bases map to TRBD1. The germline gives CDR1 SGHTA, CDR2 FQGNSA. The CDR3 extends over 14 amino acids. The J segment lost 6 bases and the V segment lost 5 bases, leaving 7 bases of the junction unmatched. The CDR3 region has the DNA TGTGCCAGCAGCACCCGGGACAGGGATCATGGCTACACCTTC. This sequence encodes CASSTRDRDHGYTF.

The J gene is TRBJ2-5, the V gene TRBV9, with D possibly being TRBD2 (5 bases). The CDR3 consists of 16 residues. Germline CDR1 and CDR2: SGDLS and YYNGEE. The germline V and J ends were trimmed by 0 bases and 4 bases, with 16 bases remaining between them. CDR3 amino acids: CASSVALGYEGETQYF. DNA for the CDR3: TGTGCCAGCAGCGTAGCTCTAGGATACGAGGGAGAGACCCAGTACTTC.

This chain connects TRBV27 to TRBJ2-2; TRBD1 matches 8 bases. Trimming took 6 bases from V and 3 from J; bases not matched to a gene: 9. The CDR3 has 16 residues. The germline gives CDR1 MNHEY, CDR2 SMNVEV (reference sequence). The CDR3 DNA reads TGTGCCAGCAGACATCCTTCGACAGGGGACACCGGGGAGCTGTTTTTT. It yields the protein CASRHPSTGDTGELFF.

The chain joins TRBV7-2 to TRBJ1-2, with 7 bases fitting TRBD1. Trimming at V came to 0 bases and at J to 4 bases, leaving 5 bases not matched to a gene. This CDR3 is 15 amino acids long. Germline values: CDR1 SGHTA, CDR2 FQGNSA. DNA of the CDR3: TGTGCCAGCAGCTTAGCAGGGGGCACCAGCTATGGCTACACCTTC. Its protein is CASSLAGGTSYGYTF.

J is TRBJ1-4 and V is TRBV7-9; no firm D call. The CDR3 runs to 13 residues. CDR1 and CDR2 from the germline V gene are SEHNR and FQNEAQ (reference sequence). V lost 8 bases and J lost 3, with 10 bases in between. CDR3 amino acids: CASGSAANEKLFF. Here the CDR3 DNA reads TGTGCCAGCGGGAGCGCAGCTAATGAAAAACTGTTTTTT.

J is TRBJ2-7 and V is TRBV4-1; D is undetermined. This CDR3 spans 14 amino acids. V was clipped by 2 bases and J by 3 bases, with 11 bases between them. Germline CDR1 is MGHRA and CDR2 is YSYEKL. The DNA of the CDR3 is TGCGCCAGCAGCCAAATTCAATCAGGCTACGAGCAGTACTTC. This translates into CASSQIQSGYEQYF.

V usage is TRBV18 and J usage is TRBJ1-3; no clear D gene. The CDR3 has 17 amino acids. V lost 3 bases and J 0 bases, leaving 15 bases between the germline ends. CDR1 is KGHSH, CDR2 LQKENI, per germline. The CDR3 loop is CASSPIRDTVSGNTIYF. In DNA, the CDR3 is TGTGCCAGCTCACCTATCCGAGACACCGTCTCTGGAAACACCATATATTTT.

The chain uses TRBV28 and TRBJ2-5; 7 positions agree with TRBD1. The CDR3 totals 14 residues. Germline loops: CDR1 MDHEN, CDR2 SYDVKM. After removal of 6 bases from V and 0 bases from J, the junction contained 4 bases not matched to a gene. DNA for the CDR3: TGTGCCAGCAGCTTTACAGGGGACCAAGAGACCCAGTACTTC. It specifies CASSFTGDQETQYF.

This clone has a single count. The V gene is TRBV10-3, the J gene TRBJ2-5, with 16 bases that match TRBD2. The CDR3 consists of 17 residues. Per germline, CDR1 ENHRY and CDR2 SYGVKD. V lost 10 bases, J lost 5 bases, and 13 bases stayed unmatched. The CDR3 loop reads CATGGTSGRAGGETQYF. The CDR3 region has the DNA TGTGCCACCGGTGGGACTAGCGGGAGGGCAGGAGGGGAGACCCAGTACTTC.

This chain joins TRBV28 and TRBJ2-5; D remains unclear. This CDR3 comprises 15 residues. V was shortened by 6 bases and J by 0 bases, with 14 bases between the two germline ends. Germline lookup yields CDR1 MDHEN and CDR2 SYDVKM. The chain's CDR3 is CASSPYIADQETQYF. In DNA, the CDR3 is TGTGCCAGCAGCCCCTATATCGCGGACCAAGAGACCCAGTACTTC.

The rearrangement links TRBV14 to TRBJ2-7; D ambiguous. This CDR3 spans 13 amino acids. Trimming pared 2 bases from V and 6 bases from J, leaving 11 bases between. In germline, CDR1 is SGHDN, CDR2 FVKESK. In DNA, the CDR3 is TGTGCCAGCAGCCAATATCCGCAGGTCGAGCAGTACTTC. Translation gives CASSQYPQVEQYF.

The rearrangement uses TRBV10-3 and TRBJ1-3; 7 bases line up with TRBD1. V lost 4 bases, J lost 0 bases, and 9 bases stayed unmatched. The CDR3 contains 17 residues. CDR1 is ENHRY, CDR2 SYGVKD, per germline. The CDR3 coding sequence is TGTGCCATCAGTGCCCCCCGACAGGGATCCTCTGGAAACACCATATATTTT. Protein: CAISAPRQGSSGNTIYF.

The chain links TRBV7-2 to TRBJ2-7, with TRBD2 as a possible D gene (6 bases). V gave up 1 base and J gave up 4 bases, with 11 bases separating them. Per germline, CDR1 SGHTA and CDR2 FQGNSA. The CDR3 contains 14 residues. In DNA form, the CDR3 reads TGTGCCAGCAGCTTAGACGGGAGCCTGTACGAGCAGTACTTC. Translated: CASSLDGSLYEQYF.

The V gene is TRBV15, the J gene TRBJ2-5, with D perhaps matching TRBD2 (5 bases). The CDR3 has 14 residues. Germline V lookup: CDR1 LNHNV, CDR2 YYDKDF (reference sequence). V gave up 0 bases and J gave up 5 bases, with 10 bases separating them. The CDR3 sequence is CATSRDPGVETQYF. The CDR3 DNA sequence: TGTGCCACCAGCAGAGATCCCGGGGTTGAGACCCAGTACTTC.

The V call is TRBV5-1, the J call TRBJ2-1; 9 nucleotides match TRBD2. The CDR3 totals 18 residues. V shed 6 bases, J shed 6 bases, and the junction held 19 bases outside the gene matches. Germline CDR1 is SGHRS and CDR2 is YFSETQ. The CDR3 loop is CASTVLAGGPGLVNEQFF. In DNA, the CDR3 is TGCGCCAGCACCGTGCTGGCGGGAGGGCCGGGTTTAGTCAATGAGCAGTTCTTC. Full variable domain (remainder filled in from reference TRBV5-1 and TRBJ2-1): KAGVTQTPRYLIKTRGQQVTLSCSPISGHRSVSWYQQTPGQGLQFLFEYFSETQRNKGNFPGRFSGRQFSNSRSEMNVSTLELGDSALYLCASTVLAGGPGLVNEQFFGPGTRLTVL.

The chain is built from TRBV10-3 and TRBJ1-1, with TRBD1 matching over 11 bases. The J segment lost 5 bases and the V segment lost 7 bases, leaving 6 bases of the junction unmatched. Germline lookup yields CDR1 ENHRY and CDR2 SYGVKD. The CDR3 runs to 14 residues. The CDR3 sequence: CAITRTGGGTEAFF. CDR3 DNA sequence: TGTGCCATCACCAGGACAGGGGGCGGAACTGAAGCTTTCTTT.

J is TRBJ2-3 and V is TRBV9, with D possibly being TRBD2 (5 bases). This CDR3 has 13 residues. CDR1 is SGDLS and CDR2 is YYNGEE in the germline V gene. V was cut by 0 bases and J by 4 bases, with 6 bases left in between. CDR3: CASSVAGSDTQYF. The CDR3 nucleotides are TGTGCCAGCAGCGTAGCGGGGTCAGATACGCAGTATTTT.

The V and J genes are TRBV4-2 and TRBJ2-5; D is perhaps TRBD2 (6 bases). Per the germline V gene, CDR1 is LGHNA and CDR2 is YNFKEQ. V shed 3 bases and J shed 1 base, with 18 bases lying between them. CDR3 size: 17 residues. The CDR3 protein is CASSHRPGTPGQETQYF. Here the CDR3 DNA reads TGTGCCAGCAGCCATCGTCCCGGGACTCCGGGCCAAGAGACCCAGTACTTC.